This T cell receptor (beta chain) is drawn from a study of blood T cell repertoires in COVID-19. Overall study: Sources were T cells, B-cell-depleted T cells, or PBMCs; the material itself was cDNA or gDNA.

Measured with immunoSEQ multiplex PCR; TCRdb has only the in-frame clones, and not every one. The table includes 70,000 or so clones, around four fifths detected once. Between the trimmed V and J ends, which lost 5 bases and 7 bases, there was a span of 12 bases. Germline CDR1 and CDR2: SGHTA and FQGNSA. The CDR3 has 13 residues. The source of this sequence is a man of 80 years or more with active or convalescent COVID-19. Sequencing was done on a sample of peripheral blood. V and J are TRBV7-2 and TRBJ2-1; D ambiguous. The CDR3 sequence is CASSEARRNEQFF. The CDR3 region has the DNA TGTGCCAGCAGCGAAGCCCGGAGAAATGAGCAGTTCTTC. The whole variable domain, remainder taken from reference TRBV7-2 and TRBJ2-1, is GAGVSQSPSNKVTEKGKDVELRCDPISGHTALYWYRQSLGQGLEFLIYFQGNSAPDKSGLPSDRFSAERTGGSVSTLTIQRTQQEDSAVYLCASSEARRNEQFFGPGTRLTVL.